This T cell receptor beta chain was sequenced during a study of beta chain features in type 1 diabetes. Study-level results: PCR might show a preference for shorter templates, equally across patients and controls.

The CDR3 extends over 14 amino acids. V lost 4 bases, J lost 6 bases, and 13 bases lay in between. CDR1 and CDR2 (germline): LNHNV, YYDKDF (reference sequence). Comment on this clone: Its antigen remains unidentified.

The whole isolated RNA underwent reverse transcription, so sequencing captured expressed TCRB transcripts. Data came from immunoSEQ multiplex PCR; TCRdb stores just in-frame clones and leaves some out. Of about 150,000 clones in the sample, over 8.5% are singletons; the top ten hold roughly 1.9%. This clonotype originated in a man aged 18 to 29 in good health. V and J are TRBV15 and TRBJ2-1; D gene unclear. Input material: central memory CD4+ T cells from blood. CDR3 sequence reads: CATSKEWQVNEQFF. CDR3 nucleotides: TGTGCCACCAGCAAAGAATGGCAGGTCAATGAGCAGTTCTTC.